The 26 T cell receptor beta chains given below trace back to one sample, sequenced in a study of CD8+ T cells in alopecia areata. Sequencing relied on a cDNA template that was reverse transcribed from extracted RNA. The data were produced by immunoSEQ multiplex PCR, yet TCRdb's version contains in-frame clones alone and is incomplete. The sample carries 150,000 or so clones, around 47% recorded once. The specimen sequenced was CD4+ T cells sorted from blood. These TCRs come from a human donor with alopecia areata.

Points on this clone: A much larger clone lies a single base off, so this may be a read error. This sequence joins TRBV5-4 and TRBJ2-1, with TRBD2 as a possible D gene (5 bases). CDR3 size: 15 residues. Germline V gene data show CDR1 as SGHNT and CDR2 as YYREEE (reference sequence). The V gene lost 0 bases and the J gene lost 0 bases, with 7 bases spanning the gap. The CDR3 loop is CASSLASSSYNEQFF. DNA of the CDR3: TGTGCCAGCAGCTTGGCTAGCAGCTCCTACAATGAGCAGTTCTTC. Looking up the rest from reference TRBV5-4 and TRBJ2-1 gives the full variable domain: ETGVTQSPTHLIKTRGQQVTLRCSSQSGHNTVSWYQQALGQGPQFIFQYYREEENGRGNFPPRFSGLQFPNYSSELNVNALELDDSALYLCASSLASSSYNEQFFGPGTRLTVL.

This clone was seen a few times. This chain uses TRBV27 with TRBJ2-7; a possible D gene is TRBD2 (6 bases). V dropped 2 bases and J dropped 3 bases, with 14 bases sitting between them. The CDR3 loop spans 15 amino acids. Germline CDR1 MNHEY, CDR2 SMNVEV (reference sequence). CDR3 residues: CASSLGGTPIYEQYF. Here the CDR3 DNA reads TGTGCCAGCAGTTTAGGGGGGACGCCAATCTACGAGCAGTACTTC.

The chain is built from TRBV29-1 and TRBJ2-1; TRBD2 might be the D (6 bases). The length of the CDR3 is 15 residues. CDR1 SQVTM and CDR2 ANQGSEA come from the germline V gene. V lost 5 bases and J 3 bases, leaving 17 bases between the germline ends. In nucleotides, the CDR3 is TGCAGCGTTTTATCTGGGACTTTTCACTACAATGAGCAGTTCTTC. This translates into CSVLSGTFHYNEQFF.

This clone was counted only a few times. CDR3: CASRQGQLYGYTF. CDR3 sequence (DNA): TGTGCCAGCAGACAGGGACAGCTCTATGGCTACACCTTC. The V gene is TRBV28, the J gene TRBJ1-2; 7 bases align to TRBD1. The V and J ends lost 6 bases and 4 bases, in that order; junction bases with no gene match: 5. This CDR3 has 13 residues. Per the germline V gene, CDR1 is MDHEN and CDR2 is SYDVKM.

In its sample, this clone was seen a few times. The chain couples TRBV5-1 to TRBJ1-2, with D unresolved. Trimming removed 4 bases at V and 6 bases at J, with 16 bases between. The germline V gene has CDR1 SGHRS and CDR2 YFSETQ. CDR3 length equals 14 residues. The CDR3 reads CASSLLPPGDGYTF. CDR3 nucleotide sequence: TGCGCCAGCAGCCTGCTACCACCGGGTGATGGCTACACCTTC.

This clone was seen a few times. The chain is built from TRBV29-1 and TRBJ2-7; D might be TRBD1 (6 bases). The CDR3 runs to 13 residues. V lost 6 bases and J 4 bases, leaving 16 bases between the germline ends. Germline assignment: CDR1 SQVTM and CDR2 ANQGSEA. DNA for the CDR3: TGCAGCGTAAGGGCCGGGACACCATACGAGCAGTACTTC. Its protein is CSVRAGTPYEQYF.

The rearrangement uses TRBV5-6 and TRBJ2-5; no clear D gene. This CDR3 has 11 amino acids. V lost 0 bases, J lost 5 bases, and 2 bases lay in between. Germline-derived CDR1 and CDR2 are SGHDT and YYEEEE. CDR3 in amino acids: CASSLEETQYF. As DNA, the CDR3 is TGTGCCAGCAGCTTGGAGGAGACCCAGTACTTC.

V and J are TRBV30 and TRBJ2-6, with unresolved D. V was pared by 1 base and J by 5 bases, with 9 bases between. Germline-derived CDR1 and CDR2 are GTSNPN and SVGIG (reference sequence). There are 14 residues in the CDR3. CDR3 sequence reads: CAWSGTFRANVLTF. CDR3 nucleotide sequence: TGTGCCTGGAGTGGTACTTTTCGGGCCAACGTCCTGACTTTC.

This chain links TRBV11-2 with TRBJ2-1; 10 nucleotides match TRBD2. The CDR3 totals 18 residues. The germline CDR1 and CDR2 sequences are SGHAT and FQNNGV. V lost 6 bases to trimming and J lost 7 bases; unmatched junction nucleotides: 18. The CDR3: CASSIRDPAGGAQNEQFF. For the CDR3, the DNA is TGTGCCAGCAGTATAAGGGACCCAGCGGGAGGGGCGCAGAATGAGCAGTTCTTC.

The rearrangement joins TRBV11-2 to TRBJ2-5; a possible D gene is TRBD1 (5 bases). The CDR3 totals 13 residues. Trimming removed 3 bases from V and 4 bases from J, with 9 bases in between. The germline gives CDR1 SGHAT, CDR2 FQNNGV. CDR3: CASSFRERETQYF. CDR3 sequence (DNA): TGTGCCAGCAGCTTCAGGGAACGAGAGACCCAGTACTTC.

The J gene is TRBJ1-1, the V gene TRBV27, with a possible D match to TRBD1 (6 bases). The CDR3 spans 15 residues. Germline CDR1 is MNHEY and CDR2 is SMNVEV (reference sequence). V gave up 6 bases and J gave up 0 bases, with 14 bases separating them. This CDR3 is CASSAKTGMNTEAFF. CDR3 coding DNA: TGTGCCAGCAGCGCTAAGACAGGAATGAACACTGAAGCTTTCTTT.

The CDR3 DNA reads as TGCGCCAGCAGCCTTACAGGGACCTCCTACAATGAGCAGTTCTTC. Its protein is CASSLTGTSYNEQFF. The genes are TRBV5-1 and TRBJ2-1; D may be TRBD1 (6 bases). The CDR3 is 15 residues long. Germline lookup yields CDR1 SGHRS and CDR2 YFSETQ. Between the trimmed V and J ends, which lost 4 bases and 0 bases, there was a span of 11 bases.

The J gene is TRBJ1-4, the V gene TRBV30; D gene unclear. There are 13 residues in the CDR3. Trimming pared 2 bases from V and 3 bases from J, leaving 7 bases between. Germline values: CDR1 GTSNPN, CDR2 SVGIG (reference sequence). CDR3 DNA sequence: TGTGCCTGGAGTCGGGAGTCTAATGAAAAACTGTTTTTT. Translating gives CAWSRESNEKLFF.

The chain couples TRBV30 to TRBJ1-1, with D hard to call. CDR1 and CDR2 from the germline V gene are GTSNPN and SVGIG (reference sequence). Trimming left V 8 bases short and J 3 bases short, with 22 bases between. The CDR3 contains 15 residues. CDR3 in amino acids: CASTPGNLRHTEAFF. In DNA form, the CDR3 reads TGTGCCAGTACCCCGGGAAACCTAAGGCACACTGAAGCTTTCTTT.

This clone was seen a few times. V is TRBV10-3 and J is TRBJ2-7; 7 nucleotides align to TRBD1. The V gene's germline CDR1 is ENHRY and CDR2 SYGVKD. The CDR3 is made up of 14 amino acids. V trimming: 10 bases; J trimming: 1 base; junction bases outside the gene matches: 10. The CDR3 DNA reads TGTGCCACAGAGGGGGCAGGGCCGTCCTACGAGCAGTACTTC. Its translation: CATEGAGPSYEQYF.

The chain combines TRBV6-1 with TRBJ2-5, with D perhaps given as TRBD1 or TRBD2 (5 bases each). This CDR3 has 13 amino acids. The germline CDR1 and CDR2 sequences are MNHNS and SASEGT. The V gene lost 3 bases and the J gene lost 1 base, with 6 bases spanning the gap. CDR3 amino acids: CASSEGTQETQYF. CDR3 in DNA: TGTGCCAGCAGTGAGGGGACCCAAGAGACCCAGTACTTC.

With respect to this clone: Other DNA variants within this sample encode the same CDR3. The chain carries TRBV30 and TRBJ2-1; D is undetermined. With 4 bases removed from V and 4 bases from J, the gap between germline ends came to 8 bases. CDR1 GTSNPN and CDR2 SVGIG come from the germline V gene (reference sequence). The CDR3 is 12 residues long. The DNA of the CDR3 is TGTGCCTGGAACTCGGATTACAATGAGCAGTTCTTC. Translating it yields CAWNSDYNEQFF.

This rearrangement joins TRBV29-1 to TRBJ2-7; TRBD2 aligns across 8 bases. CDR1 and CDR2 (germline): SQVTM, ANQGSEA. The CDR3 runs to 12 residues. The trim removed 7 bases at V and 4 bases at J, leaving 6 bases unmatched. The CDR3 here is CSASGGKYEQYF. In DNA form, the CDR3 reads TGCAGCGCATCGGGGGGGAAATACGAGCAGTACTTC.

V gene TRBV29-1 combines with J gene TRBJ2-7; 7 bases fit TRBD2. There are 14 residues in the CDR3. The V segment lost 4 bases and the J segment 9 bases; nucleotides outside the gene matches: 15. The germline V gene has CDR1 SQVTM and CDR2 ANQGSEA. CDR3 nucleotide sequence: TGCAGCGTTGGGGCTAGCGGAGGAGCTCTCCGGCAGTACTTC. Its translation: CSVGASGGALRQYF.

This clone was seen a handful of times. V is TRBV7-9 and J is TRBJ2-1; TRBD2 agrees at 14 bases. From germline, CDR1 is SEHNR and CDR2 FQNEAQ (reference sequence). This CDR3 contains 16 residues. Trimming cost V 4 bases and J 5 bases; bases outside gene matches: 4. CDR3 region: CASSYPGLAGDNEQFF. The CDR3 DNA reads TGTGCCAGCAGCTATCCGGGACTAGCGGGAGACAATGAGCAGTTCTTC.

The rearrangement links TRBV23-1 to TRBJ2-1; 7 nucleotides agree with TRBD1. TRBV23-1 is assigned to the ORF class and has an uncertain function. J lost 8 bases, V lost 0 bases, and 7 bases had no gene match. The CDR3 covers 15 residues. CDR3 protein: CASSQSSVDRDEQFF. In nucleotides, the CDR3 is TGCGCCAGCAGTCAATCTTCTGTCGACAGGGATGAGCAGTTCTTC.

The sample holds a few counts of this clone. J is TRBJ2-6 and V is TRBV19; 7 bases match TRBD1. With V trimmed by 5 bases and J by 3 bases, 13 bases remained unmatched. The germline CDR1 and CDR2 sequences are LNHDA and SQIVND (reference sequence). This CDR3 comprises 18 residues. The CDR3 nucleotides are TGTGCCAGTAGTGCCTACCGAGGGGGCGCGGTTGGGGCCAACGTCCTGACTTTC. It specifies CASSAYRGGAVGANVLTF.

This chain uses TRBV30 with TRBJ1-1; D is unclear. CDR3 length: 12 amino acids. The V gene's germline CDR1 is GTSNPN and CDR2 SVGIG (reference sequence). V was clipped by 2 bases and J by 3 bases, with 7 bases between them. As DNA, the CDR3 is TGTGCCTGGAGTATAACAGACACTGAAGCTTTCTTT. It translates to CAWSITDTEAFF.

The genes are TRBV28 and TRBJ1-5; D not resolved. The CDR3 is made up of 12 amino acids. The V gene lost 7 bases and the J gene lost 3 bases, with 7 bases spanning the gap. Per germline, CDR1 MDHEN and CDR2 SYDVKM. The CDR3 DNA reads as TGTGCCAGCACTCTAAACAATCAGCCCCAGCATTTT. Residues: CASTLNNQPQHF.

J is TRBJ2-5 and V is TRBV29-1; 12 bases fit TRBD2. Germline loops: CDR1 SQVTM, CDR2 ANQGSEA. Germline trimming cut 2 bases from V and 5 bases from J; bases unmatched to any gene: 3. The CDR3 has 14 amino acids. CDR3 sequence (DNA): TGCAGCGTTGAACTAGCGGGAGGGAGGGAGACCCAGTACTTC. Translation gives CSVELAGGRETQYF.

This chain joins TRBV2 and TRBJ1-1, with D maybe TRBD1 (5 bases). Trimming cost V 0 bases and J 1 base, with 12 bases left between them. Germline V gene lookup returns CDR1 SNHLY and CDR2 FYNNEI. The CDR3 spans 16 residues. For the CDR3, the DNA is TGTGCCAGCAGTGAAGCTTGGCAGGGCGGGAACACTGAAGCTTTCTTT. Protein sequence: CASSEAWQGGNTEAFF.